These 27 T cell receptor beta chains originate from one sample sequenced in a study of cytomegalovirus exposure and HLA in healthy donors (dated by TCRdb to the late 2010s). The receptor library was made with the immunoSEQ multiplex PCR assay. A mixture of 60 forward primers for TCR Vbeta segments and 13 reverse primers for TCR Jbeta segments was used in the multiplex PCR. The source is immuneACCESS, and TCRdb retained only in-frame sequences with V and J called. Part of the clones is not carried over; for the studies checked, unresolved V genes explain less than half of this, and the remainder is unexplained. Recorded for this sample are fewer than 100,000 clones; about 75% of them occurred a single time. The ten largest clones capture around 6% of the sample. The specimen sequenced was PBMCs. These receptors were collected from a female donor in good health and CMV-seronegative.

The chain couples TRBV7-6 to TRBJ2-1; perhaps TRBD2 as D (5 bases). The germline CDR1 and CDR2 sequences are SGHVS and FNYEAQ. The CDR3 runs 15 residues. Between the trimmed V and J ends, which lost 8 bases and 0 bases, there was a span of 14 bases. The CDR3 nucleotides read TGTGCCAGCGGTCCGGGGAAGCGCTCCTACAATGAGCAGTTCTTC. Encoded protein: CASGPGKRSYNEQFF.

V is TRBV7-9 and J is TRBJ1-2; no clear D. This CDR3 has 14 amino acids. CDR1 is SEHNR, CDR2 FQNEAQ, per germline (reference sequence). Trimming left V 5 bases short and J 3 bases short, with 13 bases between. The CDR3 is CASSTLTSDYGYTF. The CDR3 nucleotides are TGTGCCAGCAGCACACTTACTAGCGACTATGGCTACACCTTC.

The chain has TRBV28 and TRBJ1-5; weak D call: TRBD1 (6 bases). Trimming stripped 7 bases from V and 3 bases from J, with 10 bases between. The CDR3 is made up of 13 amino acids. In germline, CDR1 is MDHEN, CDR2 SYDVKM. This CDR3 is CASKQGNNQPQHF. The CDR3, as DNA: TGTGCCAGCAAACAGGGTAACAATCAGCCCCAGCATTTT. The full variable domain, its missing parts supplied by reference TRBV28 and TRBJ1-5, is DVKVTQSSRYLVKRTGEKVFLECVQDMDHENMFWYRQDPGLGLRLIYFSYDVKMKEKGDIPEGYSVSREKKERFSLILESASTNQTSMYLCASKQGNNQPQHFGDGTRLSIL.

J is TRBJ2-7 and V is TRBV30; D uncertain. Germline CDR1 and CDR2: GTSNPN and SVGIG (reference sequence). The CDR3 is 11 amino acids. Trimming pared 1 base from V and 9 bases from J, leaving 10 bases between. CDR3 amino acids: CAWSAKEMQYF. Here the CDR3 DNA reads TGTGCCTGGAGTGCAAAAGAGATGCAGTACTTC.

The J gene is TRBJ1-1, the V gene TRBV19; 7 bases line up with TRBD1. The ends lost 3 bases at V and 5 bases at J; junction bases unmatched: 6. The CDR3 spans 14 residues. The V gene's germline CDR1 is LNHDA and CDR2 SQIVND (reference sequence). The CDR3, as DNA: TGTGCCAGTAGTATGGATAGGGGGCAAACTGAAGCTTTCTTT. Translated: CASSMDRGQTEAFF.

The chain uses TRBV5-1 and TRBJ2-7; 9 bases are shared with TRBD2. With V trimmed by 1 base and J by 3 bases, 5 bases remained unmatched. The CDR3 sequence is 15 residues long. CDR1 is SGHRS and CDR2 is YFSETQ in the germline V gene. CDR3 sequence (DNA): TGCGCCAGCAGCTTGACTGGACTAGCGAGCTACGAGCAGTACTTC. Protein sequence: CASSLTGLASYEQYF.

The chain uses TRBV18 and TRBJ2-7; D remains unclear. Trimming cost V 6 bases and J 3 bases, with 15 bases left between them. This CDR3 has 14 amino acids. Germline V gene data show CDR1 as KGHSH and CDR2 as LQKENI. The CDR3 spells CASSHADKIYEQYF. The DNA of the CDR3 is TGTGCCAGCTCGCACGCCGACAAGATCTACGAGCAGTACTTC.

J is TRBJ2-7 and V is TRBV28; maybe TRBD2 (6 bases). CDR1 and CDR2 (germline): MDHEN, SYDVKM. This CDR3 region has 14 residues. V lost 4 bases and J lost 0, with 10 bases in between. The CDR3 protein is CASSWAGSSYEQYF. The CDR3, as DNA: TGTGCCAGCAGTTGGGCGGGGAGCTCCTACGAGCAGTACTTC. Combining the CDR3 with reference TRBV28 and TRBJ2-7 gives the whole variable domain DVKVTQSSRYLVKRTGEKVFLECVQDMDHENMFWYRQDPGLGLRLIYFSYDVKMKEKGDIPEGYSVSREKKERFSLILESASTNQTSMYLCASSWAGSSYEQYFGPGTRLTVT.

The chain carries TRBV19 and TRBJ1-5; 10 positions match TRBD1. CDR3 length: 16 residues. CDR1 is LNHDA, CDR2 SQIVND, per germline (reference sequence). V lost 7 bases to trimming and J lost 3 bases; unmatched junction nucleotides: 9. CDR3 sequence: CASIKGQGYVNQPQHF. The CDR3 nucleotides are TGTGCCAGTATCAAGGGACAGGGGTATGTCAATCAGCCCCAGCATTTT.

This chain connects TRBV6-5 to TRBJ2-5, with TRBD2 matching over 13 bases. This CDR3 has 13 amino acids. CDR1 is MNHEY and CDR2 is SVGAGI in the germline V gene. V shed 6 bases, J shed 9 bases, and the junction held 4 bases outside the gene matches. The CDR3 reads CASSTTSGGAQYF. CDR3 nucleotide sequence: TGTGCCAGCAGCACCACTAGCGGGGGGGCCCAGTACTTC.

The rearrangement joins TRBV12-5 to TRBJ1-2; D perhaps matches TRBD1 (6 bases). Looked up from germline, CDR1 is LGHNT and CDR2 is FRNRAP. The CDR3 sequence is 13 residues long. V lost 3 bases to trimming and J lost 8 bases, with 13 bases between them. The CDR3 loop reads CASGFTGTRGYTF. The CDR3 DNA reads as TGTGCTAGTGGTTTTACAGGGACCAGGGGCTACACCTTC.

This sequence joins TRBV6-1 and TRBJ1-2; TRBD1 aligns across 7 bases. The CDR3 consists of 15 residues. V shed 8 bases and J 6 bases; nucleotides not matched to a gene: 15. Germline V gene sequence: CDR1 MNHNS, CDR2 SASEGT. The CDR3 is CASESLGGGVDGYTF. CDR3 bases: TGTGCCAGCGAATCCCTAGGAGGGGGCGTAGATGGCTACACCTTC.

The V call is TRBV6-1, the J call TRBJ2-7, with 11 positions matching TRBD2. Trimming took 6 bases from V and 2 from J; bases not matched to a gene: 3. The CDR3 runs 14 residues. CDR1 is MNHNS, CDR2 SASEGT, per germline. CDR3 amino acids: CASRTTSGAYEQYF. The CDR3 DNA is TGTGCCAGCAGGACGACTAGCGGGGCCTACGAGCAGTACTTC.

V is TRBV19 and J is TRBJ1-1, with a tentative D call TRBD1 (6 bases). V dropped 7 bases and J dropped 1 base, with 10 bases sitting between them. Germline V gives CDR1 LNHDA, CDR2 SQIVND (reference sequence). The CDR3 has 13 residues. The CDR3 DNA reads TGTGCCAGTACCCCACAGGGGAACACTGAAGCTTTCTTT. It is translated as CASTPQGNTEAFF.

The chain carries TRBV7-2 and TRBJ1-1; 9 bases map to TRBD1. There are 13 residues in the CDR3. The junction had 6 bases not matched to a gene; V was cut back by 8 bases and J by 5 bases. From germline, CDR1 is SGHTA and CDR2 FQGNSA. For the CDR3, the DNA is TGTGCCAGCCTGGGACAGGGAGGAACTGAAGCTTTCTTT. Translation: CASLGQGGTEAFF.

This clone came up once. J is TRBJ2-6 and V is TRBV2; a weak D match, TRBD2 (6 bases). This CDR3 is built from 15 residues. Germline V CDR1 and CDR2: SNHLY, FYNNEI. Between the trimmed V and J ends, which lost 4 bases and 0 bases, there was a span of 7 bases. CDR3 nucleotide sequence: TGTGCCAGCAGTGCCGGGAGCTCTGGGGCCAACGTCCTGACTTTC. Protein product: CASSAGSSGANVLTF.

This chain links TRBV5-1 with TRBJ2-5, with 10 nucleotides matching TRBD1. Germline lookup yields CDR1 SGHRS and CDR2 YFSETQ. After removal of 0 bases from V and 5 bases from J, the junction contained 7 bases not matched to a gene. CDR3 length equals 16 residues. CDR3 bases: TGCGCCAGCAGCTTGGTCGGGACAGGGGTTAAGGAGACCCAGTACTTC. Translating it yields CASSLVGTGVKETQYF.

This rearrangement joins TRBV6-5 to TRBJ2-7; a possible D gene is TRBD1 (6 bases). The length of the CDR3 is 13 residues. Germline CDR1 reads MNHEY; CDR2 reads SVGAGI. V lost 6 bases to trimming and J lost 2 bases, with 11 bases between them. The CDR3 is CASRVGQTYEQYF. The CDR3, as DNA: TGTGCCAGCAGGGTAGGACAGACCTACGAGCAGTACTTC.

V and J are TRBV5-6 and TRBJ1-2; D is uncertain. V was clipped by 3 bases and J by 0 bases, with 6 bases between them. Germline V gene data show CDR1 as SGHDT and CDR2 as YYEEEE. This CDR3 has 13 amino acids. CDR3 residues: CASSSSPNYGYTF. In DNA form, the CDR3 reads TGTGCCAGCAGCTCGAGCCCTAACTATGGCTACACCTTC.

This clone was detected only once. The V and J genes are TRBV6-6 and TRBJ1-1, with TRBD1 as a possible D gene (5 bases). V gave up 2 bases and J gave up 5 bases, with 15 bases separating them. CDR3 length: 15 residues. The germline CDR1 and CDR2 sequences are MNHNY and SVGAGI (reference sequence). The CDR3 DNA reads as TGTGCCAGCAGTTACGGGGGAGGGAGATATACTGAAGCTTTCTTT. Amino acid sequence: CASSYGGGRYTEAFF.

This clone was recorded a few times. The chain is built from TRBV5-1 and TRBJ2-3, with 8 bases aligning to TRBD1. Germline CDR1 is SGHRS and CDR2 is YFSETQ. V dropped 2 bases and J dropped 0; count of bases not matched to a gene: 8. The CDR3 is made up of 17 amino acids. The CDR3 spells CASSLGPRQGSTDTQYF. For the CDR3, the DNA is TGCGCCAGCAGCTTAGGGCCCCGACAGGGGAGCACAGATACGCAGTATTTT.

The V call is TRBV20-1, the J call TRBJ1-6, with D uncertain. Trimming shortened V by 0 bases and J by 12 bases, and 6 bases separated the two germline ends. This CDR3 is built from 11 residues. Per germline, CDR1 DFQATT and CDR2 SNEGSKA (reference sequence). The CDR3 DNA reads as TGCAGTGCTAGAGAATACAGACCCCTCCACTTT. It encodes CSAREYRPLHF.

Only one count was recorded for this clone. In DNA, the CDR3 is TGTGCCAGCAGTTGGGGACTAGCGGGCGATGGTACGCAGTATTTT. It encodes CASSWGLAGDGTQYF. The V call is TRBV27, the J call TRBJ2-3; 12 bases are a match to TRBD2. The germline V gene has CDR1 MNHEY and CDR2 SMNVEV (reference sequence). V lost 4 bases to trimming and J lost 8 bases; unmatched junction nucleotides: 7. This CDR3 comprises 15 residues.

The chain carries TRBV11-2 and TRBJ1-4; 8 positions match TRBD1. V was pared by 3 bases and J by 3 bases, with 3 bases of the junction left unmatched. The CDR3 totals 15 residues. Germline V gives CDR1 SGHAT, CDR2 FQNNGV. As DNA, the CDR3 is TGTGCCAGCAGCTTTCGACAGGGGTCTAATGAAAAACTGTTTTTT. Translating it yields CASSFRQGSNEKLFF.

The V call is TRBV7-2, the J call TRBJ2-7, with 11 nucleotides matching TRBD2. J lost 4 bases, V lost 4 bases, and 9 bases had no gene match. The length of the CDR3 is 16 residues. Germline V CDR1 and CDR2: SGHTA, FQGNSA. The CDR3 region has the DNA TGTGCCAGCAGCTCGAAAATAGCGGGGGGGCCTTACGAGCAGTACTTC. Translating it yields CASSSKIAGGPYEQYF.

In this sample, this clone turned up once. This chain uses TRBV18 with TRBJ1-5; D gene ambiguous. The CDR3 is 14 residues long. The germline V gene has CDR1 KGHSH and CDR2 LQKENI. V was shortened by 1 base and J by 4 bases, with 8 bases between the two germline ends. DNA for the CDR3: TGTGCCAGCTCACCACAGGAGATTAATCAGCCCCAGCATTTT. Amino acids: CASSPQEINQPQHF.

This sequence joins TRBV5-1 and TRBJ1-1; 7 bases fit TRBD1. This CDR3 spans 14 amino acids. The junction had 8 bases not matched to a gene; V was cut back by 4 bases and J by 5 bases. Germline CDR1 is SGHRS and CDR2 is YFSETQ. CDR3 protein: CASSLEDRRTEAFF. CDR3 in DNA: TGCGCCAGCAGCCTAGAGGACAGGCGAACTGAAGCTTTCTTT.